The present entry profiles one TCR beta chain with its context. This table comes from immunoSEQ multiplex PCR, and its TCRdb copy is limited to in-frame clones, with some not included. Of about 290,000 clones in the sample, about nine tenths are singletons; the top ten hold less than 2%. The sample originates from a study of blood T cell repertoires in COVID-19. The CDR3 has 17 residues. Germline CDR1 and CDR2: SGHNT and YENEEA. Trimming stripped 6 bases from V and 1 base from J, with 20 bases between. Source material: PBMCs or T cells enriched from blood (not recorded which). V is TRBV11-3 and J is TRBJ2-3; D is possibly TRBD2 (5 bases). The receptor's source is a woman between 40 and 55 years old who had recovered from COVID-19. The CDR3 bases are TGTGCCAGCAGTACTAGAGGGTCCAGCGTCGGCACAGATACGCAGTATTTT. It encodes CASSTRGSSVGTDTQYF.